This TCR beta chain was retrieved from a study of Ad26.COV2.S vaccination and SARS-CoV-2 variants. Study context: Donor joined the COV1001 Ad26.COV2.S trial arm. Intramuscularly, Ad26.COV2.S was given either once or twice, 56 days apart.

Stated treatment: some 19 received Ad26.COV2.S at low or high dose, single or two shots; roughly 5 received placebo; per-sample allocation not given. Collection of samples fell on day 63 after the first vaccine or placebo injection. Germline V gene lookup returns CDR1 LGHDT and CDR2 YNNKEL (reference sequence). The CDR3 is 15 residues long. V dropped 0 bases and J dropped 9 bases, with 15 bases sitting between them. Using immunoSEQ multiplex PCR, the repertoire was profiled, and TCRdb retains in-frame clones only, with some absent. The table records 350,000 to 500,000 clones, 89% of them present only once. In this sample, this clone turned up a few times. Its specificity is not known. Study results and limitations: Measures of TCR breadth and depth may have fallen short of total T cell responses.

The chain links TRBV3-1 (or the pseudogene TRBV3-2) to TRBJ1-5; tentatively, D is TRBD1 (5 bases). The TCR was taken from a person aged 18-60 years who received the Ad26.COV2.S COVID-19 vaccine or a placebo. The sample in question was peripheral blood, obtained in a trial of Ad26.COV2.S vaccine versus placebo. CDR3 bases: TGTGCCAGCAGCCAAGATCGGGGACCGACTCGGCCCCAGCATTTT. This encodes CASSQDRGPTRPQHF.